The 8 T cell receptor beta chains given below trace back to one sample, sequenced in a study of CD4 T cells in relation to SARS-CoV-2 and coronaviruses. Sequenced by immunoSEQ multiplex PCR; TCRdb stores in-frame clones only, minus some. The data show approximately 20,000 clones, roughly four fifths seen once. Unexposed donor CD4+ T cells date from about 2011-2018, before the COVID-19 pandemic. CD4+ T cells were isolated from the cells after 10 days of culture. No antigen is known for these receptors. The sequenced material came from CD4+ T cells from PBMCs, cultured in vitro. All receptors come from a human donor in good health.

Only a few counts were recorded for this clone. The chain has TRBV7-2 and TRBJ1-1; D is uncertain. Germline V gene sequence: CDR1 SGHTA, CDR2 FQGNSA. The V end was cut by 7 bases, the J end by 3 bases, with 9 bases between. The CDR3 is 12 residues long. As DNA, the CDR3 is TGTGCCAGCACCCCCCTAGACACTGAAGCTTTCTTT. Translating it yields CASTPLDTEAFF.

The chain uses TRBV27 and TRBJ1-1, with TRBD1 identical over 8 bases. Trimming cost V 8 bases and J 4 bases; bases outside gene matches: 3. The CDR3 spans 12 residues. Per germline, CDR1 MNHEY and CDR2 SMNVEV (reference sequence). The CDR3 is CASQGQATEAFF. CDR3 in DNA: TGTGCCAGCCAGGGACAGGCCACTGAAGCTTTCTTT.

The chain joins TRBV7-9 to TRBJ1-2, with D possibly being TRBD1 (5 bases). The V end lost 5 bases, the J end lost 2 bases, and 12 bases lay between the germline ends. There are 14 residues in the CDR3. Germline CDR1 and CDR2: SEHNR and FQNEAQ (reference sequence). The CDR3 nucleotides read TGTGCCAGCAGCCCCACGGGGGGGAACTATGGCTACACCTTC. Protein product: CASSPTGGNYGYTF.

This chain links TRBV5-4 with TRBJ2-7, with D possibly being TRBD2 (5 bases). CDR1 is SGHNT, CDR2 YYREEE, per germline (reference sequence). The CDR3 loop spans 14 amino acids. The ends were cut back, 5 bases at V and 4 bases at J, with 16 bases in the middle. The CDR3: CASSSAGLGYEQYF. The CDR3 coding sequence is TGTGCCAGCAGTTCTGCGGGTCTCGGGTACGAGCAGTACTTC.

The chain combines TRBV6-2 or TRBV6-3 with TRBJ2-2; 10 positions agree with TRBD2. The length of the CDR3 is 15 residues. Germline CDR1 MNHEY, CDR2 SVGEGT. The ends lost 5 bases at V and 3 bases at J; junction bases unmatched: 3. The CDR3 region has the DNA TGTGCCAGCAGTGTAGGACTAGCGGACACCGGGGAGCTGTTTTTT. Translated, it gives CASSVGLADTGELFF.

The chain is built from TRBV20-1 and TRBJ2-7; TRBD1 matches 7 bases. V lost 3 bases, J lost 5 bases, and 4 bases stayed unmatched. Germline lookup yields CDR1 DFQATT and CDR2 SNEGSKA (reference sequence). The CDR3 is made up of 12 amino acids. The CDR3 reads CSASRGQDEQYF. CDR3 DNA: TGCAGTGCTAGTAGAGGACAGGACGAGCAGTACTTC.

This clone was detected only once. V is TRBV7-2 and J is TRBJ1-1; D unclear. V lost 5 bases and J lost 4, with 17 bases in between. This CDR3 has 15 residues. CDR1 is SGHTA and CDR2 is FQGNSA in the germline V gene. The CDR3 loop is CASSPVAEKGTEAFF. CDR3 bases: TGTGCCAGCAGCCCCGTGGCGGAGAAGGGCACTGAAGCTTTCTTT.

Note on this clone: The CDR3 ends on some other residue instead of the conserved phenylalanine or tryptophan, so this is likely a read error. The rearrangement uses TRBV30 and TRBJ1-2; no firm D call. The CDR3 is made up of 12 amino acids. Trimming stripped 6 bases from V and 8 bases from J, with 16 bases between. Germline V lookup: CDR1 GTSNPN, CDR2 SVGIG (reference sequence). The CDR3 spells CACPGRERGYTS. The CDR3 coding sequence is TGTGCCTGCCCCGGAAGGGAGAGAGGCTACACCTCC.